This is a list of T cell receptor beta chains from one sample in a study of T cell responses to AZD1222 COVID-19 vaccine. The data were produced by immunoSEQ multiplex PCR, yet TCRdb's version contains in-frame clones alone and is incomplete. Here the sample spans over 110,000 clones, roughly 91% being singletons. Sequenced here: peripheral blood, sampled on day 0 of AZD1222 vaccination. Source of these receptors: an adult in good health. The CDR3 runs from the conserved cysteine through the conserved F or W. Fields, in order: J gene, D gene, V gene, CDR3 protein. The D gene is left open where the match is weak.

>TRBJ2-3|-|TRBV20-1
CSALPTDTQYF
>TRBJ2-1|TRBD1|TRBV5-1
CASSLAATGDEQFF
>TRBJ2-2|-|TRBV7-2
CASSFNPGTPNTGELFF
>TRBJ2-2|-|TRBV19
CASSIDPGRSPGELFF
>TRBJ2-3|TRBD2|TRBV5-1
CASSLGLAGGHADTQYF
>TRBJ1-2|TRBD1|TRBV5-1
CASTTSGTGGNYGYTF
>TRBJ1-4|-|TRBV5-4
CASSAGGAGEKLFF
>TRBJ2-3|-|TRBV4-2
CASSQEVGTDTQYF
>TRBJ1-2|-|TRBV11-2
CASSLDLVGYTF
>TRBJ1-2|-|TRBV3-1/TRBV3-2
CASSLRAVYGYTF
>TRBJ2-6|TRBD1|TRBV4-3
CASSQEIWDRASGANVLTF
>TRBJ2-3|-|TRBV29-1
CSVEGQDTDTQYF
>TRBJ1-4|TRBD1|TRBV7-9
CASSPTGTGGEKLFF
>TRBJ1-1|-|TRBV5-1
CASSRNSEAFF
>TRBJ1-4|-|TRBV2
CASTGDSLRDEKLFF
>TRBJ1-1|-|TRBV6-2/TRBV6-3
CASSYSTGNTEAFF
>TRBJ2-1|-|TRBV27
CASSLFPAGDEQFF
>TRBJ2-1|-|TRBV5-1
CASSLAVGEQFF
>TRBJ1-5|-|TRBV9
CASSVEGGSLQPQHF
>TRBJ1-1|TRBD1|TRBV10-3
CAITRGDIMNTEAFF
>TRBJ2-7|-|TRBV6-5
CASRLGSGEQYF
>TRBJ1-5|-|TRBV3-1/TRBV3-2
CASSPDHSSNQPQHF
>TRBJ2-2|-|TRBV5-1
CASSLILPSGSGTGELFF
>TRBJ2-7|-|TRBV5-8
CASSPRQSSYEQYF
>TRBJ2-1|-|TRBV3-1/TRBV3-2
CASSQDPGGEFF
>TRBJ2-5|TRBD1|TRBV6-1
CASSERDRGLVETQYF
>TRBJ2-7|TRBD2|TRBV20-1
CSASIAGDYEQYF
>TRBJ1-6|-|TRBV4-3
CASSQDWSDRSNSPLHF
>TRBJ1-2|-|TRBV5-1
CASTPYLMDKNYGYTF
>TRBJ2-7|-|TRBV7-2
CASSLSNYEQYF
>TRBJ2-3|TRBD2|TRBV5-6
CASSLNVAGIDTQYF
>TRBJ2-7|TRBD1|TRBV4-3
CASSQDTGGSSYEQYF
>TRBJ2-1|-|TRBV27
CASSLRRGAYNEQFF
>TRBJ2-1|TRBD2|TRBV7-2
CASSPGGSYNEQFF
>TRBJ2-5|TRBD1|TRBV3-1/TRBV3-2
CASSLGQGWQETQYF
>TRBJ1-1|-|TRBV5-6
CASSFRLGENTEAFF
>TRBJ1-1|-|TRBV3-1/TRBV3-2
CASSHRRNTEAFF
>TRBJ1-3|TRBD1|TRBV6-5
CASRPRGQPGNTIYF
>TRBJ1-5|TRBD1|TRBV7-2
CASSLEPPRGRGWNQPQHF
>TRBJ2-7|-|TRBV27
CASTGAVAVYEQYF
>TRBJ2-3|TRBD2|TRBV5-4
CASSPGGSWADTQYF
>TRBJ2-3|TRBD2|TRBV3-1/TRBV3-2
CASSDLAGGSYTQYF
>TRBJ1-5|-|TRBV18
CASCIGPEQPQHF
>TRBJ2-1|TRBD2|TRBV3-1/TRBV3-2
CASRRGRGLAVNEQFF
>TRBJ2-1|-|TRBV20-1
CSASREGIFYNEQFF
>TRBJ2-7|-|TRBV7-2
CASSLYNEKYHEQYF
>TRBJ1-1|-|TRBV5-4
CASSLASGTNTEAFF
>TRBJ1-2|-|TRBV6-6
CASSHSGTQLFEIAYTF
>TRBJ1-1|-|TRBV6-2/TRBV6-3
CASSYSGALKGAFF
>TRBJ1-2|-|TRBV4-1
CASSLQLVRGYTF